The subject of this entry is one T cell receptor (beta chain). The sample is drawn from a study of T cell clonotyping in hematopoietic cell transplantation. The V gene end was trimmed by 7 bases and the J gene end by 3 bases; junction bases not matched to a gene: 3. The CDR3 covers 13 residues. The V gene's germline CDR1 is MNHEY and CDR2 SVGAGI. Here immunoSEQ multiplex PCR was the method, and the copy in TCRdb shows in-frame clones only, minus some. The sample lists about 16,000 clones; about two thirds were seen once. The rearrangement joins TRBV6-5 to TRBJ1-5; 7 bases align to TRBD1. The sample was PBMCs, taken 30 days after allogeneic stem cell transplant. The sequence derives from a male patient between 45 and 60 years old who had an allogeneic stem cell transplant from an unrelated donor, so T cells may come from the graft donor. Some clones in this sample may be carry-over from other donors' samples. For the CDR3, the DNA is TGTGCCAGCATGGGACAGCCCAATCAGCCCCAGCATTTT. Its protein is CASMGQPNQPQHF.